Detailed here is one TCR beta chain. Antigen specificity is unknown. TCRdb re-derived calls from the 5' RACE reads in MiXCR, one entry per CDR3 protein. The data show about 430,000 distinct CDR3 sequences, 24% seen once. The data stem from a study of T-cell memory formation after mild COVID-19. Study in general: Largely, the TCR clusters proved donor specific.

Study-level points and caveats: Pre-infection memory held some responding clones, suggesting pre-existing cross-reactive T cells responded.

Trimming stripped 6 bases from V and 4 bases from J, with 13 bases between. This CDR3 is 14 amino acids long. Sequencing used PBMCs or a T cell subset sorted from them (not recorded which). This TCR was recovered from an adult woman who had mild COVID-19 (a few samples of this study predate the infection). Cell type and time point are not known. V is TRBV12-3 or TRBV12-4 and J is TRBJ1-3; D not resolved. DNA for the CDR3: TGTGCCAGCAGGGTGACGAGAACGGGAAACACCATATATTTT. This gives the protein CASRVTRTGNTIYF.